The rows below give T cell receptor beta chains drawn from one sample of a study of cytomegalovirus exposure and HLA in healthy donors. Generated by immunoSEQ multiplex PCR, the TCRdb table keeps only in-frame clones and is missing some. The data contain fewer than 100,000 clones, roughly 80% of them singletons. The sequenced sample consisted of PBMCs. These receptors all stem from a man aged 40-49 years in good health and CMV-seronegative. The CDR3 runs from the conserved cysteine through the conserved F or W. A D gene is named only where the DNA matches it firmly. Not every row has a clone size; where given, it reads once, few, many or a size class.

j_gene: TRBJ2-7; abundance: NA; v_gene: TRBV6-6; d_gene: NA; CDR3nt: TGTGCCAGTTCCTTAACAAAGACAGGAGCCCACGAGCAGTACTTC; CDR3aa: CASSLTKTGAHEQYF
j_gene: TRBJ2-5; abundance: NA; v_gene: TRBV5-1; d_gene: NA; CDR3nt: TGCGCCAGCAGCTTGGAGCCTGGGGGGGCTAGCGGAGAGACCCAGTACTTC; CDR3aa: CASSLEPGGASGETQYF
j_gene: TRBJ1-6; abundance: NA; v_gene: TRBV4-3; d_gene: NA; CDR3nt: TGCGCCAGCAGCCAAGGGGGCTCACCCCTCCACTTT; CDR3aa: CASSQGGSPLHF
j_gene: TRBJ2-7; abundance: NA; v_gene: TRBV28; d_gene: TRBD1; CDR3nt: TGTGCCAGCAGCTACCGGGACAGGGAACCCAGGTACGAGCAGTACTTC; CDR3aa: CASSYRDREPRYEQYF
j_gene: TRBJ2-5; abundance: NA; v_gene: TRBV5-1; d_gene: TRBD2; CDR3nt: TGCGCCAGCAGCTTGGCGCCGACTAGCGAAGAGACCCAGTACTTC; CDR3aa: CASSLAPTSEETQYF
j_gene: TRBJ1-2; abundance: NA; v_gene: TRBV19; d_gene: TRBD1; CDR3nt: TGTGCCAGTAGTACCTCACGACAGGGCCATGGCTACACCTTC; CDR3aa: CASSTSRQGHGYTF
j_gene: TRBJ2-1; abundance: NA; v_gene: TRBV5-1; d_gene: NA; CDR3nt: TGCGCCAGCAGCTTGGCCCCAGCGGACTACAATGAGCAGTTCTTC; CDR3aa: CASSLAPADYNEQFF
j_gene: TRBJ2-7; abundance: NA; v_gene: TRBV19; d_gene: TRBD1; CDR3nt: TGTGCCAGTATGCGGACAGGGAGGTCCTACGAGCAGTACTTC; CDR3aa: CASMRTGRSYEQYF
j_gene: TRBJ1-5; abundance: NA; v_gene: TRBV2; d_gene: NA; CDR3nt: TGTGCCAGCAGTGGGGCAGGGTTACAGCCCCAGCATTTT; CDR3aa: CASSGAGLQPQHF
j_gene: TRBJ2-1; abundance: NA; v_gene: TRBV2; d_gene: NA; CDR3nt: NA; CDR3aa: CASSILGQGRYNEQFF
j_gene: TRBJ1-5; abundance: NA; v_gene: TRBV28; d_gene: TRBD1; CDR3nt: TGTGCCAGCGGCCGTTTCAGTGGGACAGGGCAGCAACGTAATCAGCCCCAGCATTTT; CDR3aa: CASGRFSGTGQQRNQPQHF
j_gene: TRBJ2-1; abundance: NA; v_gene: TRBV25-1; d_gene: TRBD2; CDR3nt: TGTGCCAGCGGCGGAAGGACTAGTAACTACAATGAGCAGTTCTTC; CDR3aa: CASGGRTSNYNEQFF
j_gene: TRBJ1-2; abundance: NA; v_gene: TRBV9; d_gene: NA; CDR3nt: TGTGCCAGCAGCGTAGCAGGCCTTTTTAACTATGGCTACACCTTC; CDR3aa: CASSVAGLFNYGYTF
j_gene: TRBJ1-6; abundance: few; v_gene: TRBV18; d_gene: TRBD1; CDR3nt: TGTGCCAGCTCACCCACCGGGACAGGGACTAATTCACCCCTCCACTTT; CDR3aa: CASSPTGTGTNSPLHF